This section outlines one TCR beta chain sequence together with its context. Its antigen is still unknown. RNA transcripts were the template for amplifying TCR beta CDR3 regions. Using the HTBI primer set, a first-round RT-PCR was run on the TCR CDR3. TCRdb passed the multiplex PCR reads through MiXCR, listing each CDR3 protein once. The table lists under 450,000 distinct CDR3 sequences, less than 20% of them singletons. Germline assignment: CDR1 DFQATT and CDR2 SNEGSKA (reference sequence). The J segment lost 4 bases and the V segment lost 0 bases, leaving 8 bases of the junction unmatched. The CDR3 sequence is 16 residues long. The entry originates in a study of T cells in Graves' hyperthyroidism and ophthalmopathy. Study results and limitations: For ophthalmopathy, model prediction preceded onset by a median about 6.2 months.

The sequenced material came from blood. This chain connects TRBV20-1 to TRBJ2-7, with 11 nucleotides matching TRBD1. This clonotype was obtained from a woman under 30 with Graves' hyperthyroidism. The CDR3 is CSARDLGDRGTYEQYF. The CDR3 DNA sequence: TGCAGTGCTAGAGATCTCGGGGACAGGGGGACGTACGAGCAGTACTTC.